The 28 T cell receptor beta chains given below trace back to one sample, sequenced in a study of T cell responses to AZD1222 COVID-19 vaccine (dated by TCRdb to about 2021). The time point label for this specimen denotes: sample from adult after SARS-CoV-2 infection, after symptom onset. Libraries came from the immunoSEQ multiplex PCR assay. TCRdb took over this immuneACCESS table, retaining in-frame rearrangements with V and J assigned. Such tables are incomplete; in checked studies, under half of the missing clones stem from an unresolved V gene, and the remainder is unexplained. The sample table contains 150,000 or so clones; only one count was recorded for roughly nine tenths of them. Under 8% of the sample goes to the ten largest clones. The sequencing here drew on peripheral blood, taken after recovery from COVID-19. These receptors all come from an adult who had recovered from COVID-19.

The chain carries TRBV7-9 and TRBJ2-2, with D unresolved. Germline V CDR1 and CDR2: SEHNR, FQNEAQ (reference sequence). V was pared by 0 bases and J by 2 bases, with 4 bases between. This CDR3 region has 14 residues. Here the CDR3 reads CASSLATNTGELFF. In nucleotides, the CDR3 is TGTGCCAGCAGCTTAGCTACTAACACCGGGGAGCTGTTTTTT.

The rearrangement uses TRBV15 and TRBJ2-7; the D gene is possibly TRBD1 (6 bases). The CDR3 is 15 residues long. Germline V lookup: CDR1 LNHNV, CDR2 YYDKDF (reference sequence). V was pared by 5 bases and J by 2 bases, with 16 bases between. This CDR3 reads CATSSRNRETYEQYF. In DNA, the CDR3 is TGTGCCACCAGCTCGCGTAACAGGGAAACCTACGAGCAGTACTTC.

The V call is TRBV7-2, the J call TRBJ1-1; 7 bases line up with TRBD1. CDR1 SGHTA and CDR2 FQGNSA come from the germline V gene. Unmatched junction bases numbered 3, after V lost 2 bases and J lost 0 bases. The CDR3 length is 15 residues. The CDR3 bases are TGTGCCAGCAGCTTACAGAGGGGGCTGAACACTGAAGCTTTCTTT. Amino acids: CASSLQRGLNTEAFF.

This chain joins TRBV4-3 and TRBJ2-4; the match to TRBD2 covers 9 bases. The germline V gene has CDR1 LGHNA and CDR2 YSLEER. Trimming took 0 bases from V and 5 from J; bases not matched to a gene: 5. This CDR3 is 16 amino acids long. CDR3 region: CASSQDLAGGENIQYF. CDR3 bases: TGCGCCAGCAGCCAAGATCTGGCGGGGGGGGAAAACATTCAGTACTTC.

The chain is built from TRBV6-2 or TRBV6-3 and TRBJ2-5, with D uncertain. The V and J ends lost 0 bases and 5 bases respectively, with 4 bases between them. The CDR3 consists of 12 residues. Germline V gives CDR1 MNHEY, CDR2 SVGEGT. The CDR3, as DNA: TGTGCCAGCAGTTACTCATACGAGACCCAGTACTTC. This encodes CASSYSYETQYF.

This clone showed up just a few times. The genes are TRBV28 and TRBJ1-4, with D possibly being TRBD1 (6 bases). The CDR3 extends over 17 amino acids. In germline, CDR1 is MDHEN, CDR2 SYDVKM. Trimming removed 3 bases at V and 2 bases at J, with 16 bases between. The CDR3 bases are TGTGCCAGCAGTTTCATACAGGGAATGAAGACTAATGAAAAACTGTTTTTT. This translates into CASSFIQGMKTNEKLFF.

The chain carries TRBV7-2 and TRBJ2-1; TRBD1 matches 7 bases. The V and J ends lost 10 bases and 2 bases, in that order; junction bases with no gene match: 14. The germline V gene has CDR1 SGHTA and CDR2 FQGNSA. The CDR3 extends over 16 amino acids. CDR3 nucleotides: TGTGCCACCTTCCGAAGACAGGGAAGCGCCTACAATGAGCAGTTCTTC. This codes for CATFRRQGSAYNEQFF.

The chain joins TRBV10-2 to TRBJ2-3; TRBD2 is a possible D gene (7 bases). V was cut by 8 bases and J by 6 bases, with 12 bases left in between. This CDR3 has 12 residues. Germline V gene data show CDR1 as WSHSY and CDR2 as SAAADI. Here the CDR3 DNA reads TGCGCCAGCGAGGGAGGGGGGGATACGCAGTATTTT. Its translation: CASEGGGDTQYF.

The V and J genes are TRBV24-1 and TRBJ1-2; D gene uncertain. The V end lost 3 bases, the J end lost 5 bases, and 9 bases lay between the germline ends. The CDR3 consists of 13 residues. CDR1 and CDR2 from the germline V gene are KGHDR and SFDVKD. In nucleotides, the CDR3 is TGTGCCACCAGTGATAACGGGGATTATGGCTACACCTTC. Protein sequence: CATSDNGDYGYTF.

The V call is TRBV6-2 or TRBV6-3, the J call TRBJ2-2, with unresolved D. With 4 bases removed from V and 1 base from J, the gap between germline ends came to 1 base. The CDR3 runs 12 residues. Germline values: CDR1 MNHEY, CDR2 SVGEGT. CDR3 sequence (DNA): TGTGCCAGCAGTTGGAACACCGGGGAGCTGTTTTTT. Amino acid sequence: CASSWNTGELFF.

This chain links TRBV4-2 with TRBJ1-3; no definite D call. V lost 0 bases and J lost 5, with 8 bases in between. The CDR3 is 14 amino acids. Germline V lookup: CDR1 LGHNA, CDR2 YNFKEQ. The CDR3 reads CASSQEAGRNTIYF. For the CDR3, the DNA is TGTGCCAGCAGCCAAGAGGCAGGACGAAACACCATATATTTT.

The rearrangement links TRBV9 to TRBJ2-1; 8 bases line up with TRBD1. Trimming cost V 3 bases and J 12 bases; bases outside gene matches: 8. The V gene's germline CDR1 is SGDLS and CDR2 YYNGEE. The CDR3 has 13 residues. This chain's CDR3 is CASSGQGAFRQFF. CDR3 DNA sequence: TGTGCCAGCAGCGGCCAGGGGGCCTTTAGGCAGTTCTTC.

V is TRBV24-1 and J is TRBJ1-5; a possible D gene is TRBD1 (5 bases). Germline V gene lookup returns CDR1 KGHDR and CDR2 SFDVKD. With 4 bases removed from V and 6 bases from J, the gap between germline ends came to 9 bases. CDR3 length: 13 residues. CDR3 protein: CATSDHGGQPQHF. In nucleotides, the CDR3 is TGTGCCACCAGTGACCACGGGGGTCAGCCCCAGCATTTT.

The rearrangement links TRBV4-2 to TRBJ2-7; the match to TRBD2 covers 8 bases. This CDR3 has 15 amino acids. Germline CDR1 reads LGHNA; CDR2 reads YNFKEQ. V lost 4 bases, J lost 2 bases, and 7 bases stayed unmatched. The CDR3 DNA is TGTGCCAGCAGCCGAGGGGTAGCGGGGACCTACGAGCAGTACTTC. As protein: CASSRGVAGTYEQYF.

The rearrangement uses TRBV5-4 and TRBJ1-2; 7 bases match TRBD1. From germline, CDR1 is SGHNT and CDR2 YYREEE (reference sequence). The CDR3 runs 14 residues. V lost 4 bases and J lost 0; bases outside the gene matches: 3. The CDR3 coding sequence is TGTGCCAGCAGCGTGGGGACAGCTAACTATGGCTACACCTTC. Its translation: CASSVGTANYGYTF. Filled out from reference TRBV5-4 and TRBJ1-2, the complete variable domain reads ETGVTQSPTHLIKTRGQQVTLRCSSQSGHNTVSWYQQALGQGPQFIFQYYREEENGRGNFPPRFSGLQFPNYSSELNVNALELDDSALYLCASSVGTANYGYTFGSGTRLTVV.

V gene TRBV4-1 combines with J gene TRBJ2-3; D possibly corresponds to TRBD1 (6 bases). From germline, CDR1 is MGHRA and CDR2 YSYEKL. Trimming cost V 9 bases and J 0 bases, with 13 bases left between them. This CDR3 contains 14 residues. CDR3 amino acids: CASDRGTSTDTQYF. CDR3 bases: TGCGCCAGTGATAGGGGGACAAGCACAGATACGCAGTATTTT.

The rearrangement uses TRBV10-3 and TRBJ2-5; no reliable D call. Between the trimmed V and J ends, which lost 0 bases and 0 bases, there was a span of 5 bases. This CDR3 is built from 14 residues. Germline assignment: CDR1 ENHRY and CDR2 SYGVKD. DNA for the CDR3: TGTGCCATCAGTGAGTCGTCAAACCAAGAGACCCAGTACTTC. This codes for CAISESSNQETQYF.

This clone was observed a single time. V is TRBV6-5 and J is TRBJ2-3, with 8 bases aligning to TRBD1. The CDR3 spans 14 residues. Germline V gene data show CDR1 as MNHEY and CDR2 as SVGAGI. The V and J ends lost 8 bases and 3 bases, in that order; junction bases with no gene match: 7. CDR3 loop: CASQLRGQTDTQYF. The CDR3 DNA reads as TGTGCCAGCCAACTCAGGGGGCAGACAGATACGCAGTATTTT.

V and J are TRBV19 and TRBJ2-3; 13 bases are shared with TRBD2. CDR3 length: 17 amino acids. The V gene end was trimmed by 3 bases and the J gene end by 4 bases; junction bases not matched to a gene: 7. The germline V gene encodes CDR1 LNHDA and CDR2 SQIVND (reference sequence). For the CDR3, the DNA is TGTGCCAGTAGTATCATCGGACTAGCGGGAGACGCAGATACGCAGTATTTT. Its translation is CASSIIGLAGDADTQYF.

J is TRBJ1-1 and V is TRBV7-2, with a weak D call TRBD1 (6 bases). The V gene lost 1 base and the J gene lost 0 bases, with 6 bases spanning the gap. Germline values: CDR1 SGHTA, CDR2 FQGNSA. The CDR3 contains 14 residues. This chain's CDR3 is CASSLDRVNTEAFF. For the CDR3, the DNA is TGTGCCAGCAGCTTAGACAGGGTGAACACTGAAGCTTTCTTT.

This chain links TRBV5-1 with TRBJ2-1, with 9 bases fitting TRBD1. V trimming: 4 bases; J trimming: 8 bases; junction bases outside the gene matches: 4. Per germline, CDR1 SGHRS and CDR2 YFSETQ. The CDR3 spans 13 residues. Here the CDR3 DNA reads TGCGCCAGCAGCAATGGACAGGGGTATGAGCAGTTCTTC. It codes for CASSNGQGYEQFF.

V is TRBV6-5 and J is TRBJ2-1, with 7 bases lining up with TRBD1. This CDR3 has 13 amino acids. The J segment lost 7 bases and the V segment lost 2 bases, leaving 2 bases of the junction unmatched. Germline V lookup: CDR1 MNHEY, CDR2 SVGAGI. The CDR3 DNA reads TGTGCCAGCAGTTACGTCAGGGGGAATGAGCAGTTCTTC. Translating gives CASSYVRGNEQFF.

This chain links TRBV28 with TRBJ1-2; 8 bases fit TRBD1. CDR1 is MDHEN, CDR2 SYDVKM, per germline. CDR3 size: 17 residues. Germline trimming cut 3 bases from V and 2 bases from J; bases unmatched to any gene: 11. The CDR3 DNA reads as TGTGCCAGCAGTTTGGGGTCCCAGGGGGCCGAGAACTATGGCTACACCTTC. This sequence encodes CASSLGSQGAENYGYTF.

The chain is built from TRBV19 and TRBJ2-7; 8 bases map to TRBD1. V shed 10 bases and J 3 bases; nucleotides not matched to a gene: 11. There are 14 residues in the CDR3. CDR1 and CDR2 (germline): LNHDA, SQIVND (reference sequence). The CDR3: CATRGLGSFYEQYF. The CDR3 region has the DNA TGTGCCACCAGGGGGCTTGGTTCTTTCTACGAGCAGTACTTC. Full variable domain (outside the CDR3, taken from reference TRBV19 and TRBJ2-7): DGGITQSPKYLFRKEGQNVTLSCEQNLNHDAMYWYRQDPGQGLRLIYYSQIVNDFQKGDIAEGYSVSREKKESFPLTVTSAQKNPTAFYLCATRGLGSFYEQYFGPGTRLTVT.

The chain recombines TRBV5-4 with TRBJ2-2; 9 nucleotides match TRBD1. The CDR3 runs to 16 residues. J gave up 4 bases and V 3 bases, and 7 bases lay outside the gene matches. The germline V gene has CDR1 SGHNT and CDR2 YYREEE (reference sequence). The CDR3 loop is CASSSGTGRSTGELFF. The CDR3 bases are TGTGCCAGCAGCTCCGGGACAGGGCGGAGCACCGGGGAGCTGTTTTTT.

The V gene is TRBV3-1 (or the pseudogene TRBV3-2), the J gene TRBJ2-6; D uncertain. V was pared by 1 base and J by 1 base, with 5 bases between. Germline V gene data show CDR1 as LGHDT and CDR2 as YNNKEL (reference sequence). The CDR3 totals 15 residues. The CDR3 DNA reads as TGTGCCAGCAGCCAAGGGGGATCTGGGGCCAACGTCCTGACTTTC. It is translated as CASSQGGSGANVLTF.

The V call is TRBV5-1, the J call TRBJ1-2, with no clear D. CDR1 is SGHRS, CDR2 YFSETQ, per germline. Trimming shortened V by 4 bases and J by 2 bases, and 15 bases separated the two germline ends. CDR3 size: 15 residues. DNA for the CDR3: TGCGCCAGCAGCCAAGCATCGGCGGGGAACTATGGCTACACCTTC. Encoded protein: CASSQASAGNYGYTF.

This chain connects TRBV28 to TRBJ1-2, with 8 bases identical to TRBD1. The germline gives CDR1 MDHEN, CDR2 SYDVKM. V shed 1 base, J shed 4 bases, and the junction held 8 bases outside the gene matches. This CDR3 region has 16 residues. The CDR3 is CASSLLQGANGYGYTF. CDR3 in DNA: TGTGCCAGCAGTTTATTGCAGGGGGCAAACGGCTATGGCTACACCTTC.